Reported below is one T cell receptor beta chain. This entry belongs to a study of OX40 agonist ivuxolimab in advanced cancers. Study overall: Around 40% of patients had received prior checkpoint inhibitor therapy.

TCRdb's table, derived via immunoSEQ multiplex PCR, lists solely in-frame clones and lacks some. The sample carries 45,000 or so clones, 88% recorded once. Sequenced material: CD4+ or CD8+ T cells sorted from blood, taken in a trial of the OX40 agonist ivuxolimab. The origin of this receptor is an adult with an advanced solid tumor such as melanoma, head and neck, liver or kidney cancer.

CDR3 in amino acids: CASSFAPSEQYF. Here the CDR3 DNA reads TGTGCCAGCAGCTTCGCGCCAAGCGAGCAGTACTTC. This chain connects TRBV5-5 to TRBJ2-7; D not certain. This CDR3 contains 12 residues. V dropped 2 bases and J dropped 6 bases, with 9 bases sitting between them. Germline lookup yields CDR1 SGHKS and CDR2 YYEKEE (reference sequence).